The 5 T cell receptor beta chains listed next were all sequenced from one sample in a study of cytomegalovirus exposure and HLA in healthy donors. Primers for the PCR totalled 60 Vbeta and 13 Jbeta. Clones were sequenced by immunoSEQ multiplex PCR, and TCRdb holds only the in-frame ones, with some missing. The top ten clones hold under 8.5% of a sample with 150,000 or so clones, around 74% of them seen once. The sample taken for sequencing was PBMCs. The source of these receptors is a male donor in good health and CMV-seronegative.

The chain joins TRBV7-8 to TRBJ1-1, with D hard to call. Germline loops: CDR1 SGHVS, CDR2 FQNEAQ. The CDR3 extends over 14 amino acids. V was shortened by 5 bases and J by 3 bases, with 13 bases between the two germline ends. This CDR3 reads CASSIRETHTEAFF. The CDR3 bases are TGTGCCAGCAGCATCCGGGAAACTCACACTGAAGCTTTCTTT.

This chain links TRBV6-5 with TRBJ1-6; 10 nucleotides line up with TRBD1. Germline trimming cut 6 bases from V and 14 bases from J; bases unmatched to any gene: 10. Germline-derived CDR1 and CDR2 are MNHEY and SVGAGI. The CDR3 is made up of 14 amino acids. The chain's CDR3 is CASRRTGGLSTLHF. CDR3 bases: TGTGCCAGCAGGAGGACAGGGGGACTATCGACCCTCCACTTT.

The chain employs TRBV30 and TRBJ1-1, with D uncertain. The CDR3 loop spans 14 amino acids. The V gene's germline CDR1 is GTSNPN and CDR2 SVGIG (reference sequence). Trimming took 3 bases from V and 6 from J, leaving 17 bases between them. CDR3 in amino acids: CAWRGAGRAPEAFF. DNA for the CDR3: TGTGCCTGGAGAGGTGCGGGGAGGGCCCCTGAAGCTTTCTTT.

The sample holds a few counts of this clone. At one boundary the junction diverges from the germline segment, which might be a read error. The rearrangement joins TRBV10-1 to TRBJ2-7, with TRBD2 identical over 8 bases. This CDR3 is built from 15 residues. Germline loops: CDR1 WNHNN, CDR2 SYGVQD (reference sequence). CDR3 sequence (DNA): TGCGCCACCAGTATACAAAAGCGGGAGTTCAACGAGCAGTACTTC. Translation: CATSIQKREFNEQYF.

The V call is TRBV5-6, the J call TRBJ2-7; 13 bases match TRBD2. The J segment lost 0 bases and the V segment lost 4 bases, leaving 10 bases of the junction unmatched. The CDR3 extends over 18 amino acids. Looked up from germline, CDR1 is SGHDT and CDR2 is YYEEEE. Here the CDR3 reads CASSATPGLAGISYEQYF. The CDR3 nucleotides are TGTGCCAGCAGCGCAACACCGGGACTAGCGGGGATCTCCTACGAGCAGTACTTC.